This T cell receptor beta chain stems from a study of cytomegalovirus exposure and HLA in healthy donors. Study outcomes and limitations: A prior analysis recorded that most TCR beta V segments were productive about 90% or about 30% of the time. Later analysis placed DRB1 highest and HLA-C lowest in TCR association rates, which differed by HLA locus.

The PCR made use of 60 Vbeta and 13 Jbeta primers. Using immunoSEQ multiplex PCR, the repertoire was profiled, and TCRdb retains in-frame clones only, with some absent. Of approximately 160,000 clones listed, around 80% were seen once; the top ten hold 1%. This clone was picked up one time. Its antigen is unidentified. Trimming took 5 bases from V and 2 from J, leaving 14 bases between them. The CDR3 is made up of 15 amino acids. Germline V CDR1 and CDR2: MDHEN, SYDVKM. The sample comprised PBMCs. The sequence derives from a woman aged 45-59 years in good health and CMV-seropositive. The gene calls are TRBV28 and TRBJ2-3, with D possibly being TRBD1 (6 bases). CDR3 sequence: CASSLQGTLTDTQYF. For the CDR3, the DNA is TGTGCCAGCAGTCTGCAGGGGACCCTCACAGATACGCAGTATTTT.